These T cell receptor beta chains were read from a single sample in a study of CD8 T cells in ankylosing spondylitis. One entry per CDR3 protein results from TCRdb running MiXCR on the 5' RACE reads. The table records roughly 120,000 distinct CDR3 sequences, around 7% of them present only once. The source material was blood, either unsorted or a sorted T cell fraction (not recorded which). The receptor set was obtained from a male donor with ankylosing spondylitis or in good health (not recorded which). The CDR3 runs from the conserved cysteine through the conserved F or W. A D gene is named only where the DNA matches it firmly. Clone size is stated in some rows and not others, as once, few, many or a class when expanded.

abundance: many
j_gene: TRBJ2-5
d_gene: .
v_gene: TRBV7-2
CDR3nt: TGTGCCAGCAGCTCCGACACAGAGACCCAGTACTTC
CDR3aa: CASSSDTETQYF

abundance: many
j_gene: TRBJ2-3
d_gene: TRBD1
v_gene: TRBV7-6
CDR3nt: TGTGCCAGCAGCCAGGGACAGGCTAGCACAGATACGCAGTATTTT
CDR3aa: CASSQGQASTDTQYF

abundance: many
j_gene: TRBJ1-2
d_gene: .
v_gene: TRBV7-2
CDR3nt: TGTGCCAGCAGCTTATATCCGGGCGACTATGGCTACACCTTC
CDR3aa: CASSLYPGDYGYTF

abundance: many
j_gene: TRBJ2-4
d_gene: .
v_gene: TRBV7-2
CDR3nt: TGTGCCAGCAGCTTAGGGGAGGCCAAAAACATTCAGTACTTC
CDR3aa: CASSLGEAKNIQYF

abundance: many
j_gene: TRBJ1-1
d_gene: .
v_gene: TRBV5-1
CDR3nt: TGCGCCAGCAGCCAGGACCCCATGAACACTGAAGCTTTCTTT
CDR3aa: CASSQDPMNTEAFF

abundance: many
j_gene: TRBJ2-2
d_gene: .
v_gene: TRBV10-3
CDR3nt: TGTGCCATCAGAACGGAGTGGAGCACCGGGGAGCTGTTTTTT
CDR3aa: CAIRTEWSTGELFF

abundance: many
j_gene: TRBJ1-5
d_gene: .
v_gene: TRBV20-1
CDR3nt: TGCAGTGCTCCCAAACCGAACAATCAGCCCCAGCATTTT
CDR3aa: CSAPKPNNQPQHF

abundance: .
j_gene: TRBJ2-3
d_gene: TRBD2
v_gene: TRBV20-1
CDR3nt: TGCAGTGCTAGACTAGCGGGAGAAGGGACAGATACGCAGTATTTT
CDR3aa: CSARLAGEGTDTQYF

abundance: .
j_gene: TRBJ2-4
d_gene: TRBD2
v_gene: TRBV3-1
CDR3nt: TGTGCCACCACCCTACTAGCGGGGGGGCTTGGAGCCAAAAACATTCAGTACTTC
CDR3aa: CATTLLAGGLGAKNIQYF

abundance: many
j_gene: TRBJ2-1
d_gene: TRBD2
v_gene: TRBV12-3/TRBV12-4
CDR3nt: TGTGCCAGCAGTGTAGCGGGGGCCTCCTACAATGAGCAGTTCTTC
CDR3aa: CASSVAGASYNEQFF

abundance: many
j_gene: TRBJ2-7
d_gene: TRBD1
v_gene: TRBV7-2
CDR3nt: TGTGCCAGCACCCGGGACAGGGGTTCCTACGAGCAGTACTTC
CDR3aa: CASTRDRGSYEQYF

abundance: many
j_gene: TRBJ2-1
d_gene: TRBD2
v_gene: TRBV11-3
CDR3nt: TGTGCCAGCAGCTTAGGGACTAGCGGGAGTCCAAGCTACAATGAGCAGTTCTTC
CDR3aa: CASSLGTSGSPSYNEQFF

abundance: many
j_gene: TRBJ2-1
d_gene: .
v_gene: TRBV5-6
CDR3nt: TGTGCCAGCAGCCAAAGGGCCTCTTGGGGATCGCAGTTCTTC
CDR3aa: CASSQRASWGSQFF

abundance: many
j_gene: TRBJ2-3
d_gene: .
v_gene: TRBV20-1
CDR3nt: TGCAGTGCTAGAGGGCAGATTTCTCACACAGATACGCAGTATTTT
CDR3aa: CSARGQISHTDTQYF